These 27 T cell receptor beta chains originate from one sample sequenced in a study of patients and donors after allogeneic stem cell transplantation. TCRdb called the RT-PCR reads again in MiXCR, with one record for every CDR3 protein. The sample includes approximately 210,000 distinct CDR3 sequences, less than 45% of them seen just once. Sequences were obtained from blood, either unsorted or a sorted T cell fraction (not recorded which). The receptors were sampled from a human donor who was either an allogeneic HSCT recipient or a stem cell or donor lymphocyte infusion donor (not recorded which). It is not recorded whose cells these are; they may come from a transplant donor.

This clonotype was recorded at least ten times. This rearrangement joins TRBV5-1 to TRBJ1-2; D remains ambiguous. Germline CDR1 SGHRS, CDR2 YFSETQ. The V gene lost 0 bases and the J gene lost 3 bases, with 6 bases spanning the gap. The length of the CDR3 is 13 residues. Here the CDR3 reads CASSLGGDYGYTF. The CDR3 DNA reads TGCGCCAGCAGCTTGGGGGGAGACTATGGCTACACCTTC.

This sequence joins TRBV7-2 and TRBJ2-5, with 7 bases lining up with TRBD1. The CDR3 is made up of 14 amino acids. Germline V CDR1 and CDR2: SGHTA, FQGNSA. Germline trimming cut 5 bases from V and 5 bases from J; bases unmatched to any gene: 8. The CDR3: CASSETGVGETQYF. Written as DNA, the CDR3 is TGTGCCAGCAGCGAAACAGGGGTCGGTGAGACCCAGTACTTC.

This clonotype has only a few counts. The chain is built from TRBV7-3 and TRBJ1-6, with 9 bases identical to TRBD1. Germline CDR1 SGHTA, CDR2 FQGTGA. The CDR3 extends over 17 amino acids. With 1 base clipped from V and 3 bases from J, the junction kept 4 bases outside the gene matches. CDR3 coding DNA: TGTGCCAGCAGCTTAATGGACAGGGGTTACTATAATTCACCCCTCCACTTT. This codes for CASSLMDRGYYNSPLHF.

This clonotype was detected only a few times. J is TRBJ2-7 and V is TRBV29-1; TRBD1 matches 9 bases. Looked up from germline, CDR1 is SQVTM and CDR2 is ANQGSEA. CDR3 length equals 11 residues. V trimming: 6 bases; J trimming: 4 bases; junction bases outside the gene matches: 1. CDR3 coding DNA: TGCAGCGTGGACAGGGGTTACGAGCAGTACTTC. It encodes CSVDRGYEQYF.

The chain combines TRBV6-5 with TRBJ1-2; the D gene is possibly TRBD1 (6 bases). The V gene's germline CDR1 is MNHEY and CDR2 SVGAGI. CDR3 length: 13 residues. V dropped 6 bases and J dropped 3 bases, with 11 bases sitting between them. CDR3 amino acids: CASRPGQYYGYTF. CDR3 sequence (DNA): TGTGCCAGCAGACCCGGACAGTACTATGGCTACACCTTC.

This clonotype has ten or more counts. The gene calls are TRBV6-5 and TRBJ1-2; D ambiguous. The germline V gene has CDR1 MNHEY and CDR2 SVGAGI. Trimming removed 0 bases at V and 3 bases at J, with 5 bases between. The CDR3 consists of 13 residues. CDR3 DNA sequence: TGTGCCAGCAGTTACTCAGGGTACTATGGCTACACCTTC. This codes for CASSYSGYYGYTF.

In its sample, this clonotype was seen a few times. The chain carries TRBV6-6 and TRBJ2-1; tentatively, D is TRBD1 (6 bases). The CDR3 spans 15 residues. The germline V and J ends were trimmed by 0 bases and 8 bases, with 14 bases remaining between them. Looked up from germline, CDR1 is MNHNY and CDR2 is SVGAGI (reference sequence). The CDR3 is CASSYSRGTDHEQFF. As DNA, the CDR3 is TGTGCCAGCAGTTACTCCAGGGGAACAGACCATGAGCAGTTCTTC.

The chain has TRBV12-3 or TRBV12-4 and TRBJ1-3, with TRBD1 matching 8 bases. This CDR3 is built from 14 residues. J was trimmed by 9 bases and V by 3 bases; bases with no gene match: 7. For the CDR3, the DNA is TGTGCCAGCAGTTTCTCTACAGGGGGAGGCACCATATATTTT. Its translation: CASSFSTGGGTIYF.

The chain links TRBV29-1 to TRBJ2-7; TRBD2 matches at 8 bases. Losses at the gene ends were 4 bases for V and 0 bases for J; bases not matched to a gene: 5. Germline V gene sequence: CDR1 SQVTM, CDR2 ANQGSEA. There are 14 residues in the CDR3. CDR3 in amino acids: CSVAGREVSYEQYF. The CDR3 region has the DNA TGCAGCGTTGCGGGGCGGGAGGTCTCCTACGAGCAGTACTTC.

This rearrangement joins TRBV12-3 or TRBV12-4 to TRBJ1-5, with D maybe TRBD1 (6 bases). The ends were cut back, 5 bases at V and 11 bases at J, with 13 bases in the middle. The CDR3 totals 12 residues. CDR3 in DNA: TGTGCCAGCAGTCAGGGGCCCTTGTCCCAGCATTTT. Amino acids: CASSQGPLSQHF.

In nucleotides, the CDR3 is TGTGCCAGCTCACCTTCGGGTAACGGAAACACCATATATTTT. It specifies CASSPSGNGNTIYF. The chain carries TRBV18 and TRBJ1-3, with unresolved D. V was shortened by 3 bases and J by 4 bases, with 10 bases between the two germline ends. CDR1 is KGHSH, CDR2 LQKENI, per germline. The CDR3 covers 14 residues.

This clonotype has only a few counts. The rearrangement uses TRBV10-3 and TRBJ1-4; TRBD1 matches 10 bases. This CDR3 is 15 amino acids long. Looked up from germline, CDR1 is ENHRY and CDR2 is SYGVKD. V lost 0 bases to trimming and J lost 8 bases; unmatched junction nucleotides: 3. The CDR3 DNA reads TGTGCCATCAGTGAGTCGGGACAGGGGAGCGAAAAACTGTTTTTT. Protein product: CAISESGQGSEKLFF.

The chain is built from TRBV12-3 or TRBV12-4 and TRBJ1-5; no definite D call. The CDR3 consists of 12 residues. With 5 bases removed from V and 6 bases from J, the gap between germline ends came to 8 bases. The CDR3 here is CASSRGVQPQHF. The CDR3 DNA is TGTGCCAGCAGTCGTGGCGTTCAGCCCCAGCATTTT.

The chain has TRBV7-9 and TRBJ1-2; no reliable D call. The CDR3 length is 16 residues. CDR1 is SEHNR, CDR2 FQNEAQ, per germline (reference sequence). Trimming cost V 5 bases and J 8 bases, with 24 bases left between them. For the CDR3, the DNA is TGTGCCAGCAGCCGCGACGGGCCCTTACCTAAGGAGGGCTACACCTTC. Its protein product is CASSRDGPLPKEGYTF.

The gene calls are TRBV4-3 and TRBJ2-5; possible D gene TRBD2, 6 bases. V was pared by 5 bases and J by 2 bases, with 9 bases between. In germline, CDR1 is LGHNA, CDR2 YSLEER. The CDR3 has 13 residues. CDR3 nucleotides: TGCGCCAGCAGCGCAGGACTACAAGAGACCCAGTACTTC. This codes for CASSAGLQETQYF.

This clonotype was counted only a few times. The chain carries TRBV7-8 and TRBJ1-5, with D perhaps matching TRBD1 (6 bases). The CDR3 length is 16 residues. Trimming left V 5 bases short and J 5 bases short, with 19 bases between. Germline CDR1 and CDR2: SGHVS and FQNEAQ. The CDR3 bases are TGTGCCAGCAGCGATAGTCTTAAGGACAGCCATCAGCCCCAGCATTTT. Amino acids: CASSDSLKDSHQPQHF. Filled out from reference TRBV7-8 and TRBJ1-5, the complete variable domain reads GAGVSQSPRYKVAKRGQDVALRCDPISGHVSLFWYQQALGQGPEFLTYFQNEAQLDKSGLPSDRFFAERPEGSVSTLKIQRTQQEDSAVYLCASSDSLKDSHQPQHFGDGTRLSIL.

The sample holds a few counts of this clonotype. The chain recombines TRBV12-3 or TRBV12-4 with TRBJ2-1; D not resolved. This CDR3 is built from 11 residues. V dropped 4 bases and J dropped 5 bases, with 3 bases sitting between them. The DNA for the CDR3 is TGTGCCAGCAGTTCCAACAATGAGCAGTTCTTC. Translation gives CASSSNNEQFF.

The chain has TRBV11-2 and TRBJ2-5; unclear D gene. V was shortened by 0 bases and J by 10 bases, with 9 bases between the two germline ends. Per germline, CDR1 SGHAT and CDR2 FQNNGV. This CDR3 spans 12 amino acids. The CDR3 region is CASSLDPRIQYF. In DNA, the CDR3 is TGTGCCAGCAGCTTAGATCCTAGGATCCAGTACTTC.

This clonotype was recorded many times. This rearrangement joins TRBV10-3 to TRBJ1-3, with a weak D call TRBD1 (6 bases). From germline, CDR1 is ENHRY and CDR2 SYGVKD. V was pared by 6 bases and J by 2 bases, with 14 bases between. This CDR3 contains 15 residues. The CDR3 nucleotides read TGTGCCATCAGATTACAGGGCCCAGCTGGAAACACCATATATTTT. Encoded protein: CAIRLQGPAGNTIYF.

V and J are TRBV6-1 and TRBJ2-2; possibly TRBD1 for D (5 bases). The CDR3 runs to 14 residues. V was shortened by 8 bases and J by 5 bases, with 15 bases between the two germline ends. Germline V CDR1 and CDR2: MNHNS, SASEGT. This CDR3 reads CASDSGSGTGELFF. The DNA for the CDR3 is TGTGCCAGCGATTCAGGGTCCGGGACCGGGGAGCTGTTTTTT.

This clonotype showed up just a few times. This sequence joins TRBV12-3 or TRBV12-4 and TRBJ1-1; TRBD1 aligns across 9 bases. The CDR3 covers 15 residues. After removal of 6 bases from V and 6 bases from J, the junction contained 11 bases not matched to a gene. CDR3 region: CASRFGTGSGSEAFF. The CDR3, as DNA: TGTGCCAGCAGATTCGGGACAGGGTCGGGATCTGAAGCTTTCTTT.

The chain couples TRBV12-3 or TRBV12-4 to TRBJ1-1, with D perhaps matching TRBD1 (5 bases). Trimming removed 5 bases at V and 13 bases at J, with 20 bases between. The CDR3 length is 13 residues. CDR3 in DNA: TGTGCCAGCAGTCGGGACGGATGGGGGGTAGTTTTCTTT. Translated, it gives CASSRDGWGVVFF.

The chain is built from TRBV6-5 and TRBJ2-7, with 7 bases identical to TRBD2. The V gene end was trimmed by 2 bases and the J gene end by 3 bases; junction bases not matched to a gene: 7. CDR1 and CDR2 (germline): MNHEY, SVGAGI. This CDR3 comprises 15 residues. The chain's CDR3 is CASSYGSGIFYEQYF. CDR3 bases: TGTGCCAGCAGTTACGGCAGCGGGATTTTCTACGAGCAGTACTTC.

This clonotype was detected a few times. The chain joins TRBV14 to TRBJ2-1, with 9 bases that match TRBD2. CDR1 is SGHDN, CDR2 FVKESK, per germline. Germline trimming cut 2 bases from V and 7 bases from J; bases unmatched to any gene: 6. The CDR3 has 15 residues. Here the CDR3 reads CASSQLAGIANEQFF. In DNA, the CDR3 is TGTGCCAGCAGCCAACTAGCGGGAATAGCAAATGAGCAGTTCTTC. The entire variable domain, with the rest obtained from reference TRBV14 and TRBJ2-1, is as follows: EAGVTQFPSHSVIEKGQTVTLRCDPISGHDNLYWYRRVMGKEIKFLLHFVKESKQDESGMPNNRFLAERTGGTYSTLKVQPAELEDSGVYFCASSQLAGIANEQFFGPGTRLTVL.

The chain's CDR3 is CASSLGLARVTSTDTQYF. Written as DNA, the CDR3 is TGTGCCAGCAGCTTAGGACTAGCGAGAGTTACTAGCACAGATACGCAGTATTTT. The rearrangement uses TRBV7-3 and TRBJ2-3; 9 bases fit TRBD2. Germline CDR1 SGHTA, CDR2 FQGTGA. The J segment lost 0 bases and the V segment lost 2 bases, leaving 9 bases of the junction unmatched. The CDR3 sequence is 18 residues long.

Note on this clonotype: A clone one base away is much larger, so this may be a read error. The CDR3 carries no conserved terminal phenylalanine or tryptophan, so it likely arises from a read error. This chain uses TRBV5-1 with TRBJ1-5; 7 bases agree with TRBD1. CDR3 length equals 15 residues. The V and J ends lost 0 bases and 3 bases, in that order; junction bases with no gene match: 3. Per germline, CDR1 SGHRS and CDR2 YFSETQ. Written as DNA, the CDR3 is TGCGCCAGCAGCTTGGAGGGACAGAACAATCAGCCCCAGCATTTG. As protein: CASSLEGQNNQPQHL.

The chain carries TRBV15 and TRBJ2-1; maybe TRBD2 (5 bases). V gave up 3 bases and J gave up 6 bases, with 15 bases separating them. Germline CDR1 reads LNHNV; CDR2 reads YYDKDF (reference sequence). The CDR3 contains 15 residues. CDR3 sequence: CATSRRTLGSNEQFF. CDR3 in DNA: TGTGCCACCAGCAGGAGGACCCTAGGGAGCAATGAGCAGTTCTTC.